Shown below are 14 T cell receptor beta chains from a single sample sequenced in a study of Graves' ophthalmopathy and Graves' hyperthyroidism (dated by TCRdb to about 2018). TCRdb names Illumina HiSeq 2000 as the instrument used. TCR beta CDR3 regions were amplified from RNA transcripts for repertoire sequencing. The first round was an RT-PCR using HTBI primers with the Qiagen OneStep RT-PCR kit, and this first round was followed by a second-round multiplex PCR, then size selection and purification. TCRdb cleaned the public reads at Q25 with fastp, built clones with MiXCR and kept in-frame beta chains. Every entry covers one CDR3 protein and lists the most common genes and DNA from its rows. In all, the sample holds 900,000 to 1,200,000 distinct CDR3 sequences, and roughly 35% of those were seen once. Clones ranked in the top ten supply approximately 10% of the sample. The sample taken for sequencing was peripheral blood or thyroid tissue (not recorded which). The receptors were sampled from an adult man with Graves' hyperthyroidism.

V usage is TRBV2 and J usage is TRBJ1-4; unclear D gene. Germline V gene sequence: CDR1 SNHLY, CDR2 FYNNEI. Trimming cost V 7 bases and J 8 bases, with 11 bases left between them. CDR3 length equals 12 residues. CDR3 sequence reads: CASITKGEKLFF. The CDR3, as DNA: TGTGCCAGCATAACAAAAGGAGAAAAACTGTTTTTT.

Notes on this clonotype: Mismatch with germline at one junction end may stem from a read error. Here the CDR3 DNA reads TGCGCCAGCAGCCCAGAAGGAACGAATCAGCCCCAGCATTTT. This sequence encodes CASSPEGTNQPQHF. The chain has TRBV9 and TRBJ1-5, with D unresolved. Germline CDR1 reads SGDLS; CDR2 reads YYNGEE. The CDR3 covers 14 residues.

Comments on this clonotype: A clone one base away is much larger, so this may be a read error. The rearrangement joins TRBV7-8 to TRBJ2-2; TRBD2 matches at 8 bases. The CDR3 spans 15 residues. Germline assignment: CDR1 SGHVS and CDR2 FQNEAQ. The CDR3 loop is CASNLRLAGTWELFF. The CDR3 coding sequence is TGTGCCAGCAACCTTCGGCTAGCGGGCACCTGGGAGCTGTTTTTT.

This clonotype was detected a few times. This chain joins TRBV28 and TRBJ2-2, with 8 nucleotides matching TRBD2. V gave up 6 bases and J gave up 1 base; unmatched junction bases: 10. CDR3 length: 17 amino acids. The germline gives CDR1 MDHEN, CDR2 SYDVKM. CDR3 DNA sequence: TGTGCCAGCAGACATCTTGTAGCGGGGTTGAACACCGGGGAGCTGTTTTTT. Translated, it gives CASRHLVAGLNTGELFF.

This clonotype was seen a handful of times. V gene TRBV24-1 combines with J gene TRBJ2-2, with unresolved D. Germline loops: CDR1 KGHDR, CDR2 SFDVKD. The CDR3 length is 15 residues. Deletions cut 5 bases from V and 6 bases from J, with 15 bases between. Here the CDR3 reads CATSGEAKSAGELFF. The CDR3 bases are TGTGCCACCAGTGGTGAGGCAAAAAGCGCCGGGGAGCTGTTTTTT.

Worth noting for this clonotype: This may come from a read error, since a much larger clone is one base off. V is TRBV7-8 and J is TRBJ1-5; D unresolved. Germline V gives CDR1 SGHVS, CDR2 FQNEAQ. V shed 1 base and J shed 6 bases, with 13 bases lying between them. The CDR3 is made up of 15 amino acids. The CDR3, as DNA: TGTGCCAGCAGCTTAGTGATAGATAGAAGTCAGCCCCAGCATTTT. It yields the protein CASSLVIDRSQPQHF.

This clonotype has just a few counts. J is TRBJ2-2 and V is TRBV7-2; TRBD1 matches 9 bases. With V trimmed by 2 bases and J by 6 bases, 10 bases remained unmatched. The CDR3 has 17 residues. Germline CDR1 is SGHTA and CDR2 is FQGNSA. CDR3 bases: TGTGCCAGCAGCTTACCCCGGGACAGGGCCCAATCCGGGGAGCTGTTTTTT. This gives the protein CASSLPRDRAQSGELFF. The whole variable domain, remainder taken from reference TRBV7-2 and TRBJ2-2, is GAGVSQSPSNKVTEKGKDVELRCDPISGHTALYWYRQSLGQGLEFLIYFQGNSAPDKSGLPSDRFSAERTGGSVSTLTIQRTQQEDSAVYLCASSLPRDRAQSGELFFGEGSRLTVL.

This clonotype has only a few counts. The rearrangement links TRBV11-2 to TRBJ1-2, with D possibly TRBD1 on 5 matching bases. The CDR3 length is 18 residues. Trimming removed 5 bases from V and 0 bases from J, with 22 bases in between. Germline V lookup: CDR1 SGHAT, CDR2 FQNNGV. The CDR3 region has the DNA TGTGCCAGCAGCCTCGAGGGCAGGGTAGCCAGAGCTAACTATGGCTACACCTTC. It yields the protein CASSLEGRVARANYGYTF.

The chain uses TRBV29-1 and TRBJ2-7; D ambiguous. With 4 bases removed from V and 7 bases from J, the gap between germline ends came to 14 bases. The CDR3 covers 12 residues. Germline values: CDR1 SQVTM, CDR2 ANQGSEA. The CDR3 loop is CSVVFRISEQYF. CDR3 bases: TGCAGCGTTGTTTTTAGGATTTCGGAGCAGTACTTC.

This clonotype was seen ten or more times. The chain uses TRBV7-2 and TRBJ2-5, with TRBD1 identical over 7 bases. With V trimmed by 5 bases and J by 5 bases, 5 bases remained unmatched. The CDR3 sequence is 13 residues long. Germline assignment: CDR1 SGHTA and CDR2 FQGNSA. The CDR3 bases are TGTGCCAGCAGCCAACAGGGGCGGGAGACCCAGTACTTC. Translation: CASSQQGRETQYF.

This clonotype appeared a few times. This chain uses TRBV12-3 or TRBV12-4 with TRBJ2-7; no clear D gene. The CDR3 is made up of 17 amino acids. Trimming stripped 5 bases from V and 3 bases from J, with 23 bases between. The CDR3 region has the DNA TGTGCCAGCAGTCGGTTCCAGGCCGTCCGAACCCTCTACGAGCAGTACTTC. Translation gives CASSRFQAVRTLYEQYF.

There are many counts of this clonotype. The rearrangement links TRBV10-3 to TRBJ2-5; 9 bases agree with TRBD2. The CDR3 sequence is 18 residues long. CDR1 and CDR2 (germline): ENHRY, SYGVKD. J lost 1 base, V lost 2 bases, and 11 bases had no gene match. The CDR3 loop reads CAISESWSSSGTQETQYF. In DNA form, the CDR3 reads TGTGCCATCAGTGAGAGTTGGAGTTCTAGCGGGACCCAAGAGACCCAGTACTTC.

Many counts were recorded for this clonotype. The chain combines TRBV7-9 with TRBJ1-5; no reliable D call. Germline CDR1 reads SEHNR; CDR2 reads FQNEAQ (reference sequence). The V gene lost 1 base and the J gene lost 5 bases, with 6 bases spanning the gap. The CDR3 is made up of 13 amino acids. CDR3 in DNA: TGTGCCAGCAGCTTAGTAGAACATCAGCCCCAGCATTTT. This sequence encodes CASSLVEHQPQHF.

This chain links TRBV7-2 with TRBJ1-1, with 7 bases matching TRBD1. The CDR3 contains 15 residues. Per the germline V gene, CDR1 is SGHTA and CDR2 is FQGNSA. V was clipped by 7 bases and J by 0 bases; unmatched bases: 8. CDR3 nucleotides: TGTGCCAGCAAGGGGGCAGCGCATGTGAACACTGAAGCTTTCTTT. It yields the protein CASKGAAHVNTEAFF.